The next 22 T cell receptor beta chains were all read from a single sample in a study of cytomegalovirus exposure and HLA in healthy donors. PCR amplification relied on 60 Vbeta primers (plus 13 Jbeta primers). TCRdb keeps only in-frame clones here, not all; method: immunoSEQ multiplex PCR. The table records around 130,000 clones, roughly 83% of them present only once. The sequenced sample was PBMCs. The receptors come from a man between 18 and 35 years old in good health and CMV-seronegative.

This chain links TRBV11-3 with TRBJ2-7, with TRBD2 matching 15 bases. This CDR3 has 17 residues. With V trimmed by 0 bases and J by 2 bases, 2 bases remained unmatched. CDR1 and CDR2 (germline): SGHNT, YENEEA. The CDR3 here is CASSLDGLAGGPYEQYF. CDR3 bases: TGTGCCAGCAGCTTAGATGGACTAGCGGGAGGGCCCTACGAGCAGTACTTC.

This chain uses TRBV27 with TRBJ2-3; D possibly corresponds to TRBD2 (5 bases). The CDR3 contains 15 residues. Trimming removed 0 bases at V and 6 bases at J, with 13 bases between. Per the germline V gene, CDR1 is MNHEY and CDR2 is SMNVEV (reference sequence). The CDR3 DNA is TGTGCCAGCAGTTTATCACGTAGCGTAGCGGATACGCAGTATTTT. Protein product: CASSLSRSVADTQYF.

The chain joins TRBV4-3 to TRBJ2-7; 7 bases agree with TRBD2. With V trimmed by 3 bases and J by 5 bases, 7 bases remained unmatched. This CDR3 region has 14 residues. CDR1 and CDR2 from the germline V gene are LGHNA and YSLEER. As DNA, the CDR3 is TGCGCCAGCAGCCATGACGGGGGGAGTAACGAGCAGTACTTC. Its translation: CASSHDGGSNEQYF.

This clone came up once. This rearrangement joins TRBV30 to TRBJ1-5; TRBD1 might be the D (5 bases). The CDR3 consists of 14 residues. Germline V gene sequence: CDR1 GTSNPN, CDR2 SVGIG (reference sequence). Trimming left V 0 bases short and J 2 bases short, with 8 bases between. CDR3 bases: TGTGCCTGGAGTGTAACGGGGGGCAATCAGCCCCAGCATTTT. Translating gives CAWSVTGGNQPQHF.

The rearrangement uses TRBV6-1 and TRBJ2-7, with no clear D. The germline V gene encodes CDR1 MNHNS and CDR2 SASEGT. The CDR3 spans 14 residues. Trimming stripped 1 base from V and 7 bases from J, with 14 bases between. The CDR3 DNA sequence: TGTGCCAGCAGTGAAGGTGGGCCCGTAAATGAGCAGTACGTC. This codes for CASSEGGPVNEQYV.

This chain connects TRBV6-5 to TRBJ2-7; maybe TRBD2 (6 bases). The CDR3 loop spans 16 amino acids. Germline assignment: CDR1 MNHEY and CDR2 SVGAGI. Trimming stripped 0 bases from V and 5 bases from J, with 17 bases between. CDR3 region: CASSYSRFGGLHEQYF. The CDR3 coding sequence is TGTGCCAGCAGTTACTCCCGTTTTGGCGGACTACACGAGCAGTACTTC.

The J gene is TRBJ2-7, the V gene TRBV28; weak D call: TRBD1 (5 bases). Per the germline V gene, CDR1 is MDHEN and CDR2 is SYDVKM. The V and J ends lost 6 bases and 1 base respectively, with 19 bases between them. The CDR3 runs 16 residues. The CDR3 is CASSPGMQGRSYEQYF. For the CDR3, the DNA is TGTGCCAGCAGCCCAGGGATGCAGGGAAGATCCTACGAGCAGTACTTC.

This clone was seen a handful of times. This chain connects TRBV7-9 to TRBJ2-1; 7 bases are a match to TRBD2. The CDR3 extends over 13 amino acids. Unmatched junction bases numbered 3, after V lost 2 bases and J lost 8 bases. Germline V gene data show CDR1 as SEHNR and CDR2 as FQNEAQ (reference sequence). The CDR3 sequence is CASSLRGVDEQFF. The CDR3 coding sequence is TGTGCCAGCAGCTTACGGGGGGTGGATGAGCAGTTCTTC.

This clone was picked up one time. The V gene is TRBV6-1, the J gene TRBJ2-3; weak D call: TRBD2 (6 bases). The CDR3 totals 15 residues. Trimming cost V 4 bases and J 1 base, with 12 bases left between them. The germline gives CDR1 MNHNS, CDR2 SASEGT. The CDR3 sequence: CASSARLGGTDTQYF. CDR3 DNA: TGTGCCAGCAGTGCCAGACTAGGGGGCACAGATACGCAGTATTTT.

The chain uses TRBV9 and TRBJ2-5; the match to TRBD2 covers 8 bases. The germline V gene encodes CDR1 SGDLS and CDR2 YYNGEE. CDR3 length equals 16 residues. Losses at the gene ends were 0 bases for V and 5 bases for J; bases not matched to a gene: 9. CDR3 region: CASSVGWGSGSETQYF. CDR3 in DNA: TGTGCCAGCAGCGTAGGGTGGGGGAGCGGGAGTGAGACCCAGTACTTC.

The genes are TRBV12-5 and TRBJ2-1, with a possible D match to TRBD2 (6 bases). Looked up from germline, CDR1 is LGHNT and CDR2 is FRNRAP. Between the trimmed V and J ends, which lost 2 bases and 1 base, there was a span of 12 bases. There are 16 residues in the CDR3. In nucleotides, the CDR3 is TGTGCTAGTGGTTTGCACGGAGGGGAGTCCTACAATGAGCAGTTCTTC. The encoded protein is CASGLHGGESYNEQFF.

This sequence joins TRBV30 and TRBJ2-4, with a possible D match to TRBD2 (6 bases). The CDR3 loop spans 14 amino acids. CDR1 and CDR2 (germline): GTSNPN, SVGIG (reference sequence). Trimming cost V 0 bases and J 7 bases, with 13 bases left between them. CDR3 sequence: CAWSVLGGSNIQYF. CDR3 coding DNA: TGTGCCTGGAGTGTACTGGGAGGATCGAACATTCAGTACTTC.

V is TRBV6-6 and J is TRBJ2-1; D is uncertain. Germline-derived CDR1 and CDR2 are MNHNY and SVGAGI (reference sequence). CDR3 length: 11 amino acids. The ends were cut back, 4 bases at V and 10 bases at J, with 8 bases in the middle. The CDR3 here is CASSSSEEQFF. Written as DNA, the CDR3 is TGTGCCAGCAGTTCCTCGGAGGAGCAGTTCTTC.

The gene calls are TRBV6-6 and TRBJ2-2; 11 bases are shared with TRBD2. This CDR3 contains 15 residues. Germline V gene lookup returns CDR1 MNHNY and CDR2 SVGAGI (reference sequence). J lost 6 bases, V lost 4 bases, and 4 bases had no gene match. Here the CDR3 DNA reads TGTGCCAGCAGTTTAGCGGGAGGGCCACCCGGGGAGCTGTTTTTT. Residues: CASSLAGGPPGELFF.

Only a few counts were recorded for this clone. The gene calls are TRBV5-6 and TRBJ1-1, with D possibly TRBD1 on 6 matching bases. In germline, CDR1 is SGHDT, CDR2 YYEEEE. With 4 bases removed from V and 7 bases from J, the gap between germline ends came to 20 bases. CDR3 length: 15 amino acids. The DNA for the CDR3 is TGTGCCAGCAGCAGTCGGTGGGGGCGGGGGGGTGAAGCTTTCTTT. Encoded protein: CASSSRWGRGGEAFF. Complete variable domain (other parts from reference TRBV5-6 and TRBJ1-1): DAGVTQSPTHLIKTRGQQVTLRCSPKSGHDTVSWYQQALGQGPQFIFQYYEEEERQRGNFPDRFSGHQFPNYSSELNVNALLLGDSALYLCASSSRWGRGGEAFFGQGTRLTVV.

Only one count was recorded for this clone. The V gene is TRBV18, the J gene TRBJ2-7; 9 nucleotides agree with TRBD1. The V and J ends lost 3 bases and 3 bases, in that order; junction bases with no gene match: 3. This CDR3 is 14 amino acids long. Germline-derived CDR1 and CDR2 are KGHSH and LQKENI. The CDR3 DNA reads TGTGCCAGCTCACCGGGACAGGGTAACTACGAGCAGTACTTC. Protein: CASSPGQGNYEQYF.

The chain uses TRBV7-2 and TRBJ2-1; 14 bases are shared with TRBD2. V was clipped by 1 base and J by 7 bases; unmatched bases: 3. CDR1 and CDR2 from the germline V gene are SGHTA and FQGNSA. CDR3 length: 16 residues. The CDR3 loop is CASSLGGTSGRNEQFF. The CDR3 DNA follows: TGTGCCAGCAGCTTAGGAGGGACTAGCGGGAGAAATGAGCAGTTCTTC.

The sample holds a few counts of this clone. CDR3 nucleotide sequence: TGTGCCTGGAGTGTAAGAGAGGCTTATGGCTACACCTTC. Translating it yields CAWSVREAYGYTF. This chain uses TRBV30 with TRBJ1-2, with D unclear. Germline CDR1 and CDR2: GTSNPN and SVGIG (reference sequence). The length of the CDR3 is 13 residues. The V and J ends lost 0 bases and 5 bases respectively, with 10 bases between them.

This clone has more than one count but fewer than ten. The chain uses TRBV5-1 and TRBJ1-1; TRBD1 aligns across 9 bases. V was clipped by 8 bases and J by 4 bases; unmatched bases: 6. This CDR3 is 13 amino acids long. In germline, CDR1 is SGHRS, CDR2 YFSETQ. CDR3 in amino acids: CASSDRGGTEAFF. In DNA form, the CDR3 reads TGCGCCAGTTCGGACAGGGGTGGCACTGAAGCTTTCTTT.

This clone was seen more than once but under ten times. The CDR3 sequence: CASRANRETYNEQFF. CDR3 sequence (DNA): TGTGCCAGCCGCGCGAATCGGGAGACCTACAATGAGCAGTTCTTC. The chain couples TRBV2 to TRBJ2-1, with D perhaps TRBD2 (6 bases). Trimming took 8 bases from V and 2 from J, leaving 16 bases between them. The length of the CDR3 is 15 residues. CDR1 and CDR2 (germline): SNHLY, FYNNEI.

The chain is built from TRBV7-3 and TRBJ2-7, with 7 bases lining up with TRBD1. The junction had 5 bases not matched to a gene; V was cut back by 1 base and J by 2 bases. This CDR3 has 15 residues. Germline lookup yields CDR1 SGHTA and CDR2 FQGTGA. CDR3 bases: TGTGCCAGCAGCTTAAACCCTGGGACAGCCTACGAGCAGTACTTC. As protein: CASSLNPGTAYEQYF.

This clone was seen more than once but under ten times. The chain recombines TRBV6-5 with TRBJ2-5; 8 nucleotides match TRBD1. The CDR3 is 14 amino acids. CDR1 is MNHEY, CDR2 SVGAGI, per germline. V shed 5 bases, J shed 5 bases, and the junction held 7 bases outside the gene matches. The chain's CDR3 is CASSTARTGETQYF. DNA for the CDR3: TGTGCCAGCAGTACGGCCAGGACAGGGGAGACCCAGTACTTC.